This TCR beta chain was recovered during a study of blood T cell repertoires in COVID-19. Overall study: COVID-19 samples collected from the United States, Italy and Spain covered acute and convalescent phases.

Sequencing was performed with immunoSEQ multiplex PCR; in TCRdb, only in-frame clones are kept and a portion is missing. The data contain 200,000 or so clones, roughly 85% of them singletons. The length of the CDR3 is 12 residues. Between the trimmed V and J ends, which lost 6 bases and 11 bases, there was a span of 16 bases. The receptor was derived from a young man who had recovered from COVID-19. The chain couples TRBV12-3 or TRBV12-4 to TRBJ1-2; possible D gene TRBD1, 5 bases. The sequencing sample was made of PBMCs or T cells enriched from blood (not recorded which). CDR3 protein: CASSSAGPVYTF. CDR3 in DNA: TGTGCCAGCAGCTCCGCGGGGCCGGTGTACACCTTC.